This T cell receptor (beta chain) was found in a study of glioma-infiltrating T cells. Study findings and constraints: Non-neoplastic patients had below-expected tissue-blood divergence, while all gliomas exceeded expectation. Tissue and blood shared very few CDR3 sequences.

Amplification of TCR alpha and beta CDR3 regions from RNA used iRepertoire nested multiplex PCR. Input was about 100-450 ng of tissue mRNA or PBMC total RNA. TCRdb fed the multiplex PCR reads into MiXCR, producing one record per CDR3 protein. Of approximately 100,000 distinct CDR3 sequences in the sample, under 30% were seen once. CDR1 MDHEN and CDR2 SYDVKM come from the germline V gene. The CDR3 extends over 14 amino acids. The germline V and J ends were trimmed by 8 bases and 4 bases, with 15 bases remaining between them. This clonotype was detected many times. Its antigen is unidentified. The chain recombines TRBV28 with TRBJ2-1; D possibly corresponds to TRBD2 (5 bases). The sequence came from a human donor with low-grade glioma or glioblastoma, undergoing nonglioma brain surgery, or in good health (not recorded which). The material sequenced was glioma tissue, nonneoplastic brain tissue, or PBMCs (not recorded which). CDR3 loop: CASAGMPEYNEQFF. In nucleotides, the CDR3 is TGTGCCAGCGCCGGGATGCCGGAATACAATGAGCAGTTCTTC.